This T cell receptor (beta chain) was found in a study of blood T cell repertoires in COVID-19. In the original analysis: Researchers report that nucleated cell counts were estimated from reference gene primer amplification. Method: immunoSEQ multiplex PCR; TCRdb's copy keeps in-frame clones and lacks some. The DNA gave D and trimming, while V, J and clone size come from that table. The sample gives about 120,000 clones, around nine tenths of which show up once; 1.8% is in the top ten. From germline, CDR1 is SEHNR and CDR2 FQNEAQ (reference sequence). The CDR3 loop spans 14 amino acids. With V trimmed by 5 bases and J by 7 bases, 7 bases remained unmatched.

The chain joins TRBV7-9 to TRBJ2-2, with TRBD1 identical over 7 bases. The sample comprised peripheral blood. The receptor's source is a human donor with active COVID-19. The donor label of this sample is uncertain. The CDR3 loop is CASSPGGFGGELFF. In nucleotides, the CDR3 is TGTGCCAGCAGCCCAGGGGGATTTGGCGGGGAGCTGTTTTTT.